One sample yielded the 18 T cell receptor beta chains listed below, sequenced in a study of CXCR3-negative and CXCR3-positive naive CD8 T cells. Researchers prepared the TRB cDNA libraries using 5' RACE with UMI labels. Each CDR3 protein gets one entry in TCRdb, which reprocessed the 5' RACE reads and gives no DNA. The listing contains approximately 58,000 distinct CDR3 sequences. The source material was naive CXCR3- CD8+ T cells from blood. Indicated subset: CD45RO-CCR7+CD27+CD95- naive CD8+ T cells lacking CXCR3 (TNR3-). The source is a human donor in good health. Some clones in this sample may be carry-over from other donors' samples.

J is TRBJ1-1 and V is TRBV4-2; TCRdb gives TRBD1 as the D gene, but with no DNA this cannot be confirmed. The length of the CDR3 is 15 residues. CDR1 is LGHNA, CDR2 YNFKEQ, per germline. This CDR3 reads CASSPRTGGVTEAFF.

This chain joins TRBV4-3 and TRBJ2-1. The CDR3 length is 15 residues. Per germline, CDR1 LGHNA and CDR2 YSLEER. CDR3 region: CASSQDKGNYNEQFF.

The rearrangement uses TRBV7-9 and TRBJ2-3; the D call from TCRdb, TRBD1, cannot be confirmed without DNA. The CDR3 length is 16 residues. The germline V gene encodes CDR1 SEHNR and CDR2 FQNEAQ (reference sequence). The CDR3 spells CASSTRSGGLTDTQYF.

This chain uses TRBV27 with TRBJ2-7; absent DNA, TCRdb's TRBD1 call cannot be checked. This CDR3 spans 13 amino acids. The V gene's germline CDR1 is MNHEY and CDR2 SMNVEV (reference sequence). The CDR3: CASSLSDSYEQYF.

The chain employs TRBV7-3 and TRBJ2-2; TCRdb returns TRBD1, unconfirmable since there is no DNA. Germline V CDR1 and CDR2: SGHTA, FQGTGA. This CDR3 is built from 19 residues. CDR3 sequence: CASSLMARGPLSGTGELFF.

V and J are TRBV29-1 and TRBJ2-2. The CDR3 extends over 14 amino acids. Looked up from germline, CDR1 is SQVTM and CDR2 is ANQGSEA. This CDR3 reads CSVELDGNTGELFF.

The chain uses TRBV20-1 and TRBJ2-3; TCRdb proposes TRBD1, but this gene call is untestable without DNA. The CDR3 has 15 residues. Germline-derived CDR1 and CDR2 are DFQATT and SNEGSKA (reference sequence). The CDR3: CSAGGSRGVSDTQYF.

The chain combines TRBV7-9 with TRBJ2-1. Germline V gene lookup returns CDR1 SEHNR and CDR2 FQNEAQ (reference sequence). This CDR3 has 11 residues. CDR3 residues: CASNKWDEQFF.

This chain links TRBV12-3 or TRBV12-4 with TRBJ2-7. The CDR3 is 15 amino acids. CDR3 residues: CASSIAYTVTYEQYF.

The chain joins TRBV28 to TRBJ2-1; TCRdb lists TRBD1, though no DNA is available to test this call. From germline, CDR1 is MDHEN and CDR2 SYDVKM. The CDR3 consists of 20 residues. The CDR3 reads CASSHPMNSARDRPYNEQFF.

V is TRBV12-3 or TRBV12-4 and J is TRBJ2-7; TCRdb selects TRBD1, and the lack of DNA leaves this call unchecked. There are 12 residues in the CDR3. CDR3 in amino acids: CASSLGVHEQYF.

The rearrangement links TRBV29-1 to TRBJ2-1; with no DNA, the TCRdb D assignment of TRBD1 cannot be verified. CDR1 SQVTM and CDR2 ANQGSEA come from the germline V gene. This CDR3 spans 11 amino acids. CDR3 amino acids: CSQPGENEQFF.

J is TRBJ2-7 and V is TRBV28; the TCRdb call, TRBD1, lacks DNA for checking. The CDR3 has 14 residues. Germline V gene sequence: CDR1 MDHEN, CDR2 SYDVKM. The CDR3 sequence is CASSSSTGAYEQYF.

This CDR3 is CASSLLAGDGYEQYF. The chain employs TRBV12-3 or TRBV12-4 and TRBJ2-7; as DNA is missing, the TRBD1 call by TCRdb cannot be tested. The CDR3 has 15 amino acids.

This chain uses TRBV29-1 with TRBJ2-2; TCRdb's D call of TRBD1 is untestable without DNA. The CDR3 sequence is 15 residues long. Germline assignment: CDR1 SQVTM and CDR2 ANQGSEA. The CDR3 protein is CSVVRGGADTGELFF.

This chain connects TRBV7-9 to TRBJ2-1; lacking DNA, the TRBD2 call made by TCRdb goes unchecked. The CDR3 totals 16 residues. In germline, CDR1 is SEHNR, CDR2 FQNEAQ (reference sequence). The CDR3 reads CASSPTLAGVYNEQFF.

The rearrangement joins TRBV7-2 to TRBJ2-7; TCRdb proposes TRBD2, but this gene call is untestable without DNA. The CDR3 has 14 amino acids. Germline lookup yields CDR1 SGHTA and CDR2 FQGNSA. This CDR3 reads CASSPWTSGGEQYF.

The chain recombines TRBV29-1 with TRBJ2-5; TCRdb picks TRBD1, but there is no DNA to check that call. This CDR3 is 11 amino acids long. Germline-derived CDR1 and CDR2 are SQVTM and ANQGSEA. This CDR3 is CSVPLGGPQYF.